The 32 T cell receptor beta chains below come from one sample, sequenced in a study of PD-L1 blockade in urothelial cancer. This sample's time point: pretreatment peripheral blood. TCRdb's table, derived via immunoSEQ multiplex PCR, lists solely in-frame clones and lacks some. Found here are roughly 63,000 clones, about four fifths of them singletons; the top ten hold 2.5% to 3.5%. Here the sequenced sample was PBMCs, taken around atezolizumab (anti-PD-L1) treatment. Receptors were obtained from a man aged 70-80 years with urothelial cancer.

V and J are TRBV5-1 and TRBJ2-7, with TRBD1 identical over 7 bases. The CDR3 covers 13 residues. Germline V lookup: CDR1 SGHRS, CDR2 YFSETQ. The V and J ends lost 3 bases and 6 bases, in that order; junction bases with no gene match: 6. The CDR3 region has the DNA TGCGCCAGCAGCTGGGGGACAGAGGGCGAGCAGTACTTC. Its translation is CASSWGTEGEQYF.

Written as DNA, the CDR3 is TGTGCCAGTAGTCTCACGGGATCCTACGAGCAGTACTTC. Protein product: CASSLTGSYEQYF. The chain is built from TRBV19 and TRBJ2-7; maybe TRBD2 (5 bases). Trimming removed 5 bases from V and 1 base from J, with 9 bases in between. CDR1 LNHDA and CDR2 SQIVND come from the germline V gene (reference sequence). The CDR3 length is 13 residues.

The V and J genes are TRBV5-1 and TRBJ2-6, with D tentatively TRBD1 (6 bases). The CDR3 is 16 residues long. With 7 bases removed from V and 2 bases from J, the gap between germline ends came to 16 bases. Germline CDR1 reads SGHRS; CDR2 reads YFSETQ. For the CDR3, the DNA is TGCGCCAGCGGGTACAGGGTCAACCCTGGGGCCAACGTCCTGACTTTC. As protein: CASGYRVNPGANVLTF.

The chain recombines TRBV11-2 with TRBJ2-1, with 11 positions matching TRBD2. This CDR3 has 14 amino acids. Trimming cost V 8 bases and J 3 bases; bases outside gene matches: 3. The germline V gene encodes CDR1 SGHAT and CDR2 FQNNGV. CDR3 DNA sequence: TGTGCCAGCCAACTAGCGGGAGTCTACAATGAGCAGTTCTTC. This encodes CASQLAGVYNEQFF.

The chain couples TRBV18 to TRBJ2-6; 7 positions agree with TRBD1. The J segment lost 3 bases and the V segment lost 5 bases, leaving 1 base of the junction unmatched. CDR1 KGHSH and CDR2 LQKENI come from the germline V gene. The CDR3 is 14 residues long. The CDR3 protein is CASSDRVGANVLTF. DNA of the CDR3: TGTGCCAGCTCAGACAGGGTTGGGGCCAACGTCCTGACTTTC.

The chain carries TRBV5-1 and TRBJ2-7, with D tentatively TRBD1 (6 bases). V lost 2 bases and J 3 bases, leaving 9 bases between the germline ends. Germline V gene sequence: CDR1 SGHRS, CDR2 YFSETQ. The CDR3 sequence is 13 residues long. CDR3 region: CASSFLGGYEQYF. In DNA, the CDR3 is TGCGCCAGCAGCTTCTTAGGGGGCTACGAGCAGTACTTC.

This chain joins TRBV12-5 and TRBJ2-1; 9 bases fit TRBD1. Germline CDR1 is LGHNT and CDR2 is FRNRAP. J gave up 6 bases and V 6 bases, and 9 bases lay outside the gene matches. CDR3 length: 15 amino acids. The DNA of the CDR3 is TGTGCTAGTGGCACGGGACAGGGAGGCCCCAATGAGCAGTTCTTC. It codes for CASGTGQGGPNEQFF.

In the case of this clone: This same CDR3 is encoded by further DNA sequences in the sample. V usage is TRBV20-1 and J usage is TRBJ2-5; the D is unclear. V was clipped by 1 base and J by 4 bases, with 4 bases between them. The CDR3 spans 11 residues. The V gene's germline CDR1 is DFQATT and CDR2 SNEGSKA (reference sequence). Written as DNA, the CDR3 is TGCAGTGCTAGAGTCTTAGAGACCCAGTACTTC. It translates to CSARVLETQYF.

The V call is TRBV2, the J call TRBJ1-1; D is perhaps TRBD1 (6 bases). The germline V and J ends were trimmed by 8 bases and 1 base, with 11 bases remaining between them. Germline V gene data show CDR1 as SNHLY and CDR2 as FYNNEI. This CDR3 comprises 13 residues. The CDR3: CASGGQPNTEAFF. DNA of the CDR3: TGTGCCAGCGGGGGACAACCGAACACTGAAGCTTTCTTT.

The rearrangement uses TRBV30 and TRBJ2-1; TRBD2 matches at 10 bases. The germline gives CDR1 GTSNPN, CDR2 SVGIG (reference sequence). Trimming at V came to 4 bases and at J to 7 bases, leaving 10 bases not matched to a gene. The CDR3 covers 15 residues. DNA of the CDR3: TGTGCCTGGACCCAGGCTAGCGGGAGATTAAATGAGCAGTTCTTC. This gives the protein CAWTQASGRLNEQFF.

The genes are TRBV5-1 and TRBJ2-2, with 9 bases lining up with TRBD2. The CDR3 runs 19 residues. The trim removed 4 bases at V and 0 bases at J, leaving 13 bases unmatched. The germline CDR1 and CDR2 sequences are SGHRS and YFSETQ. In DNA, the CDR3 is TGCGCCAGCAGCCGCGCTCGGCTAGCGGGACTTACGAACACCGGGGAGCTGTTTTTT. It encodes CASSRARLAGLTNTGELFF.

This chain connects TRBV27 to TRBJ2-5; TRBD2 aligns across 8 bases. Germline V gives CDR1 MNHEY, CDR2 SMNVEV (reference sequence). Germline trimming cut 4 bases from V and 3 bases from J; bases unmatched to any gene: 1. The CDR3 loop spans 13 amino acids. CDR3 sequence reads: CASSWGLEETQYF. Here the CDR3 DNA reads TGTGCCAGCAGTTGGGGACTAGAAGAGACCCAGTACTTC.

V is TRBV2 and J is TRBJ2-1; 14 bases align to TRBD2. Per the germline V gene, CDR1 is SNHLY and CDR2 is FYNNEI. Trimming removed 6 bases from V and 9 bases from J; junction bases left unmatched: 4. This CDR3 region has 14 residues. The CDR3 sequence: CASSGGLAGAEQFF. The CDR3 DNA reads TGTGCCAGCAGCGGGGGACTAGCGGGAGCTGAGCAGTTCTTC. Supplemented by reference TRBV2 and TRBJ2-1, the full variable domain reads EPEVTQTPSHQVTQMGQEVILRCVPISNHLYFYWYRQILGQKVEFLVSFYNNEISEKSEIFDDQFSVERPDGSNFTLKIRSTKLEDSAMYFCASSGGLAGAEQFFGPGTRLTVL.

This clone has more than one count but fewer than ten. V is TRBV2 and J is TRBJ1-4; D possibly corresponds to TRBD1 (6 bases). From germline, CDR1 is SNHLY and CDR2 FYNNEI. This CDR3 spans 12 amino acids. The V gene lost 11 bases and the J gene lost 8 bases, with 15 bases spanning the gap. CDR3 sequence reads: CAGGGAREKLFF. For the CDR3, the DNA is TGTGCCGGAGGGGGGGCAAGGGAAAAACTGTTTTTT.

This sequence joins TRBV6-5 and TRBJ2-1, with 8 bases fitting TRBD2. After removal of 5 bases from V and 1 base from J, the junction contained 1 base not matched to a gene. The CDR3 consists of 14 residues. Germline values: CDR1 MNHEY, CDR2 SVGAGI. The CDR3 region is CASSQRESYNEQFF. CDR3 nucleotides: TGTGCCAGCAGTCAGCGGGAGTCCTACAATGAGCAGTTCTTC.

The chain is built from TRBV14 and TRBJ2-1, with 13 bases that match TRBD2. Germline V gene data show CDR1 as SGHDN and CDR2 as FVKESK. The CDR3 length is 15 residues. V was clipped by 4 bases and J by 5 bases; unmatched bases: 2. In DNA form, the CDR3 reads TGTGCCAGCAGCCGGACTAGCGGGAGTGACAATGAGCAGTTCTTC. It is translated as CASSRTSGSDNEQFF.

The genes are TRBV6-5 and TRBJ1-1; D unresolved. Germline lookup yields CDR1 MNHEY and CDR2 SVGAGI. V shed 5 bases and J shed 2 bases, with 6 bases lying between them. This CDR3 is 12 amino acids long. CDR3: CASSTRNTEAFF. In DNA form, the CDR3 reads TGTGCCAGCAGTACAAGAAACACTGAAGCTTTCTTT.

This clone appeared a few times. The chain has TRBV18 and TRBJ1-4; D gene uncertain. CDR1 and CDR2 (germline): KGHSH, LQKENI. This CDR3 spans 13 amino acids. V was pared by 3 bases and J by 8 bases, with 10 bases between. CDR3 protein: CASSPGVREKLFF. The CDR3, as DNA: TGTGCCAGCTCACCCGGGGTGCGCGAAAAACTGTTTTTT.

This clone has more than one count but fewer than ten. V and J are TRBV2 and TRBJ2-2; D is uncertain. Germline CDR1 and CDR2: SNHLY and FYNNEI. The CDR3 is 13 amino acids. With 7 bases removed from V and 6 bases from J, the gap between germline ends came to 12 bases. The CDR3 nucleotides read TGTGCCAGCAAGAAGACCCAGGCCGGGGAGCTGTTTTTT. Its protein product is CASKKTQAGELFF.

CDR3 amino acids: CASSPHRPTSGTDTQYF. The CDR3 DNA reads as TGTGCCAGTAGTCCTCATCGGCCGACTAGCGGGACCGATACGCAGTATTTT. This sequence joins TRBV19 and TRBJ2-3; 11 nucleotides line up with TRBD2. CDR3 length: 17 amino acids. The V gene's germline CDR1 is LNHDA and CDR2 SQIVND (reference sequence). The trim removed 5 bases at V and 6 bases at J, leaving 13 bases unmatched. Together with reference TRBV19 and TRBJ2-3, the CDR3 gives the full variable domain: DGGITQSPKYLFRKEGQNVTLSCEQNLNHDAMYWYRQDPGQGLRLIYYSQIVNDFQKGDIAEGYSVSREKKESFPLTVTSAQKNPTAFYLCASSPHRPTSGTDTQYFGPGTRLTVL.

V and J are TRBV7-8 and TRBJ1-5; D not resolved. Germline V gene lookup returns CDR1 SGHVS and CDR2 FQNEAQ. The CDR3 runs to 15 residues. V gave up 5 bases and J gave up 0 bases, with 11 bases separating them. The CDR3 DNA reads as TGTGCCAGCAGCCAAACAGCATTTAGCAATCAGCCCCAGCATTTT. Translated: CASSQTAFSNQPQHF.

The CDR3 DNA reads TGTGCCAGCAGTGACAGCCTAGCGGGAGATTCAAGGGAGTTCTTC. It translates to CASSDSLAGDSREFF. The genes are TRBV2 and TRBJ2-1; 10 bases fit TRBD2. Unmatched junction bases numbered 13, after V lost 3 bases and J lost 14 bases. CDR3 length equals 15 residues. CDR1 is SNHLY, CDR2 FYNNEI, per germline. Full variable domain (missing parts from reference TRBV2 and TRBJ2-1): EPEVTQTPSHQVTQMGQEVILRCVPISNHLYFYWYRQILGQKVEFLVSFYNNEISEKSEIFDDQFSVERPDGSNFTLKIRSTKLEDSAMYFCASSDSLAGDSREFFGPGTRLTVL.

The chain links TRBV5-1 to TRBJ2-5, with D perhaps TRBD2 (5 bases). Trimming shortened V by 0 bases and J by 4 bases, and 10 bases separated the two germline ends. Germline values: CDR1 SGHRS, CDR2 YFSETQ. The CDR3 has 14 amino acids. The CDR3 region is CASSLARVAETQYF. CDR3 in DNA: TGCGCCAGCAGCTTGGCGCGGGTAGCAGAGACCCAGTACTTC.

The chain has TRBV6-5 and TRBJ1-2; TRBD1 agrees at 7 bases. Germline CDR1 MNHEY, CDR2 SVGAGI. Trimming cost V 7 bases and J 4 bases; bases outside gene matches: 12. This CDR3 has 15 residues. The CDR3 protein is CASNPTTGLRYGYTF. CDR3 in DNA: TGTGCCAGCAATCCTACGACAGGGTTGCGCTATGGCTACACCTTC.

This clone was counted a few times. This sequence joins TRBV7-9 and TRBJ2-7, with unresolved D. The CDR3 is 13 residues long. Trimming removed 4 bases at V and 7 bases at J, with 14 bases between. Germline V lookup: CDR1 SEHNR, CDR2 FQNEAQ (reference sequence). The CDR3 DNA reads TGTGCCAGCAGCTCCGGAATCACGCGGGAGCAGTACTTC. This translates into CASSSGITREQYF.

The chain carries TRBV5-6 and TRBJ1-1; D might be TRBD1 (5 bases). V shed 4 bases and J shed 1 base, with 17 bases lying between them. The germline CDR1 and CDR2 sequences are SGHDT and YYEEEE. This CDR3 comprises 16 residues. The CDR3 here is CASSGAAKGGNTEAFF. The CDR3 DNA reads TGTGCCAGCAGCGGGGCCGCGAAGGGCGGGAACACTGAAGCTTTCTTT.

The CDR3 DNA reads TGTGCCAGCATCGGAGGGAACGGCTATGGCTACACCTTC. As protein: CASIGGNGYGYTF. The chain recombines TRBV6-1 with TRBJ1-2; no clear D. Trimming shortened V by 7 bases and J by 4 bases, and 13 bases separated the two germline ends. From germline, CDR1 is MNHNS and CDR2 SASEGT. The CDR3 has 13 amino acids.

The genes are TRBV5-1 and TRBJ2-5; no reliable D call. There are 15 residues in the CDR3. Germline V gene sequence: CDR1 SGHRS, CDR2 YFSETQ. Trimming took off 4 bases at V and 4 bases at J, with 17 bases between the two ends. The CDR3 bases are TGCGCCAGCAGCCCGAGGTCGGGTTCCGGAGAGACCCAGTACTTC. Translated: CASSPRSGSGETQYF.

CDR3: CASTKGLAPSTDTQYF. Written as DNA, the CDR3 is TGCGCCAGCACCAAGGGACTAGCGCCAAGCACAGATACGCAGTATTTT. V usage is TRBV5-1 and J usage is TRBJ2-3, with TRBD2 identical over 10 bases. Trimming cost V 6 bases and J 0 bases; bases outside gene matches: 7. Germline V lookup: CDR1 SGHRS, CDR2 YFSETQ. The CDR3 is 16 amino acids.

This sequence joins TRBV19 and TRBJ1-5; D call uncertain. CDR3 length equals 13 residues. CDR1 LNHDA and CDR2 SQIVND come from the germline V gene (reference sequence). V was pared by 5 bases and J by 4 bases, with 9 bases between. CDR3 in amino acids: CASSAGRNQPQHF. The CDR3, as DNA: TGTGCCAGTAGTGCTGGGAGGAATCAGCCCCAGCATTTT.

Remarks on this clone: Possible read error: a much larger clone is one base away. The chain couples TRBV11-1 to TRBJ2-3; 8 bases line up with TRBD1. The CDR3 covers 14 residues. Germline-derived CDR1 and CDR2 are SGHAT and FQDESV (reference sequence). V was pared by 2 bases and J by 4 bases, with 2 bases of the junction left unmatched. CDR3: CASSLRQGPDTQYF. The CDR3 DNA reads TGTGCCAGCAGCTTACGACAGGGGCCAGATACGCAGTATTTT.

The DNA of the CDR3 is TGTGCCTGCAGGGGCGGGGGGGTACGGACTGGAAACACCATATATTTT. Translated, it gives CACRGGGVRTGNTIYF. The chain carries TRBV30 and TRBJ1-3, with D possibly being TRBD1 (6 bases). CDR3 size: 16 residues. Trimming stripped 6 bases from V and 2 bases from J, with 20 bases between. CDR1 is GTSNPN, CDR2 SVGIG, per germline (reference sequence).